This is a list of T cell receptor beta chains from one sample in a study of control samples from healthy donors and cancer patients. Repertoires were generated with immunoSEQ multiplex PCR, while TCRdb's copy carries only in-frame clones and drops some. The sample includes about 170,000 clones, 91% seen only once; the top ten take around 1.5%. Sequencing input: blood. These receptors were taken from a woman under 40 in good health. The CDR3 runs from the conserved cysteine through the conserved F or W. Each record gives: V gene, D gene, CDR3 protein. A D gene is named only where the DNA matches it firmly.

V gene: TRBV3-1/TRBV3-2; D gene: -; CDR3 protein: CASSHGGGSYNEQFF
V gene: TRBV11-3; D gene: -; CDR3 protein: CASSLDQGPDTQYF
V gene: TRBV6-4; D gene: -; CDR3 protein: CASSDSEGAGDEQFF
V gene: TRBV6-5; D gene: -; CDR3 protein: CASKGPGVTEAFF
V gene: TRBV12-5; D gene: TRBD1; CDR3 protein: CASGPGTGPSNQPQHF
V gene: TRBV16; D gene: TRBD2; CDR3 protein: CASSNSGRDTGELFF
V gene: TRBV6-5; D gene: -; CDR3 protein: CASRYRDTEAFF
V gene: TRBV6-2/TRBV6-3; D gene: TRBD2; CDR3 protein: CASSYGGSGSYEQYF
V gene: TRBV28; D gene: TRBD1; CDR3 protein: CASRLQGAGGYTF
V gene: TRBV6-4; D gene: -; CDR3 protein: CASSDRPGTGELFF
V gene: TRBV28; D gene: -; CDR3 protein: CASSSQGPGYTF
V gene: TRBV9; D gene: TRBD2; CDR3 protein: CASSVVGGQETQYF
V gene: TRBV19; D gene: -; CDR3 protein: CASSISRSNQPQHF
V gene: TRBV13; D gene: -; CDR3 protein: CASSLVGQDYGYTF
V gene: TRBV2; D gene: -; CDR3 protein: CASSAGQIYEQYF
V gene: TRBV24-1; D gene: -; CDR3 protein: CATSDSKQPQHF
V gene: TRBV9; D gene: -; CDR3 protein: CASSPLGRDTQYF
V gene: TRBV27; D gene: -; CDR3 protein: CASSPGGNQPQHF
V gene: TRBV6-5; D gene: TRBD2; CDR3 protein: CASSYASGGAQETQYF
V gene: TRBV19; D gene: -; CDR3 protein: CASSRGNQPQHF
V gene: TRBV7-2; D gene: TRBD1; CDR3 protein: CASSPGQRNEKLFF
V gene: TRBV25-1; D gene: TRBD1; CDR3 protein: CASSEDRGQETQYF
V gene: TRBV10-3; D gene: -; CDR3 protein: CAISGKGNTEAFF